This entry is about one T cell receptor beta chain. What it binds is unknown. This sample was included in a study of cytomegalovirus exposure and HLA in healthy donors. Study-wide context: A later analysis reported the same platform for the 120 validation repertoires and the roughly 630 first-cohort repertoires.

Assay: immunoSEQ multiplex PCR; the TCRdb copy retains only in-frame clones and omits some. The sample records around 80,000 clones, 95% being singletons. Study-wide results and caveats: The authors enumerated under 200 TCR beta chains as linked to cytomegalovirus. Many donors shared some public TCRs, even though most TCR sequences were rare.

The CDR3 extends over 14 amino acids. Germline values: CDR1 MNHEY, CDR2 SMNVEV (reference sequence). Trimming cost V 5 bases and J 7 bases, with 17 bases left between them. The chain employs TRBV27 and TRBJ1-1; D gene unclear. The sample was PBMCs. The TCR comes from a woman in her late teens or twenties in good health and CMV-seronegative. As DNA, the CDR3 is TGTGCCAGCAGTCCCCGCGGGCTACTTGATGAAGCTTTCTTT. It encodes CASSPRGLLDEAFF.